This T cell receptor beta chain was profiled in a study of blood T cell repertoires in COVID-19. Study context: Acute and convalescent COVID-19 specimens originated in the United States, Italy and Spain. T cells, B-cell-depleted T cells, or PBMCs supplied cDNA or gDNA.

Deletions cut 6 bases from V and 1 base from J, with 11 bases between. The CDR3 extends over 15 amino acids. The germline gives CDR1 SGHRS, CDR2 YFSETQ. Only in-frame clones appear in the TCRdb table, and some are missing; sequencing was by immunoSEQ multiplex PCR. Among about 250,000 clones, roughly 85% were seen once, and the ten largest hold 9.1%. Clinical histories supplied by participants themselves formed the basis of cohort assignment. This TCR was sampled from a woman between 50 and 59 years old with acute COVID-19. The chain couples TRBV5-1 to TRBJ1-6, with D unclear. The material sequenced was PBMCs or T cells enriched from blood (not recorded which). This CDR3 reads CASTYGESYNSPLHF. CDR3 nucleotide sequence: TGCGCCAGCACTTACGGGGAATCCTATAATTCACCCCTCCACTTT.